These T cell receptor beta chains were read from a single sample in a study of blood T cell repertoires in COVID-19. The protocol was immunoSEQ multiplex PCR, while the TCRdb copy is restricted to in-frame clones and leaves out a portion. In the table there are approximately 260,000 clones, roughly 80% of which are singletons. The sequenced material came from PBMCs or T cells enriched from blood (not recorded which). All receptors derive from a man aged 30 to 45 with acute COVID-19. Both conserved end residues are part of each CDR3. A D gene is named only where the DNA matches it firmly. Clone size appears in some rows only: once, few, many, or a class for an expanded clone.

D	V	size	J	DNA	CDR3
TRBD1	TRBV14	few	TRBJ1-2	TGTGCCAGCAGCCCGGGACAGTACTCTGGCTACACCTTC	CASSPGQYSGYTF
-	TRBV14	-	TRBJ2-3	TGTGCCAGCAGGTGCCTAGCGTACACAGATACGCAGTATTTT	CASRCLAYTDTQYF
-	TRBV10-1	-	TRBJ2-1	TGCGCCAGCAGTGAGTCCGGCTCAAGGAGAGAGCAGTTCTTC	CASSESGSRREQFF
-	TRBV5-6	few	TRBJ1-2	TGTGCCAGCACACGGGGGGCCTATGGCTACACCTTC	CASTRGAYGYTF
-	TRBV13	-	TRBJ2-2	TGTGCCAGCAGCTTAGGCAGTCCGAACACCGGGGAGCTGTTTTTT	CASSLGSPNTGELFF
-	TRBV7-9	-	TRBJ1-5	TGTGCCAGCAGCAATCCCGGAGACAGCAATCAGCCCCAGCATTTT	CASSNPGDSNQPQHF
TRBD1	TRBV29-1	-	TRBJ1-5	TGCAGCGCCTCCGGACAGGGGCCCAATCAGCCCCAGCATTTT	CSASGQGPNQPQHF
-	TRBV6-5	-	TRBJ2-2	TGTGCCAGCAGTTACGCGCAAACCGGGGAGCTGTTTTTT	CASSYAQTGELFF
TRBD1	TRBV28	-	TRBJ1-1	TGTGCCAGCAGTGCCCCAGGGGGTTGGACTGAAGCTTTCTTT	CASSAPGGWTEAFF
TRBD2	TRBV7-2	-	TRBJ2-2	TGTGCCAGCAGCTTAGTAGCCCCCACTAGCGGGGGGTTGAGCGGGGAGCTGTTTTTT	CASSLVAPTSGGLSGELFF
TRBD1	TRBV5-1	-	TRBJ1-3	TGCGCCAGCAGCTTGGAGGGACAGGGAGGAAACACCATATATTTT	CASSLEGQGGNTIYF
-	TRBV13	-	TRBJ2-2	TGTGCCAGCAGCTCCGCCGGCCTAGGCTTCTTGGAGCTGTTTTTT	CASSSAGLGFLELFF
TRBD1	TRBV28	-	TRBJ1-5	TGTGCCAGCAGTCCCTTTGGGGACAGGGGGGTTCAGCCCCAGCATTTT	CASSPFGDRGVQPQHF
TRBD1	TRBV6-5	-	TRBJ1-1	TGTGCCAGCAGTTACCCCGGGACAGGCGAAGCTTTCTTT	CASSYPGTGEAFF
-	TRBV18	-	TRBJ2-1	TGTGCCAGCTCACCAGCGGGACGGATCAATGAGCAGTTCTTC	CASSPAGRINEQFF
-	TRBV3-1/TRBV3-2	-	TRBJ1-6	TGTGCCAGCAGCCCAACGGGGGGTACGTCCTATAATTCACCCCTCCACTTT	CASSPTGGTSYNSPLHF